This T cell receptor beta chain was identified in a study of T-cell memory formation after mild COVID-19. This clonotype was counted between two and nine times. CDR1 is KGHDR, CDR2 SFDVKD, per germline. The length of the CDR3 is 15 residues. Trimming at V came to 4 bases and at J to 3 bases, leaving 5 bases not matched to a gene. Constant-segment primers were used for 5'RACE, and the resulting TCR alpha and TCR beta cDNA libraries carried sample barcodes and UMIs. TCRdb passed the 5' RACE reads through MiXCR, listing each CDR3 protein once. The sample contains 200,000 to 300,000 distinct CDR3 sequences, over 9% of which appear only once.

The chain has TRBV24-1 and TRBJ2-3; 8 bases fit TRBD1. This clonotype originated in a man between 18 and 29 years old who had mild COVID-19 (a few samples of this study predate the infection). Cell type and time point are not known. The sequencing input was PBMCs or a T cell subset sorted from them (not recorded which). CDR3 coding DNA: TGTGCCACCAGTGACGACAGGGGAAGGACAGATACGCAGTATTTT. This codes for CATSDDRGRTDTQYF.